Listed below are T cell receptor beta chains from one sample, sequenced in a study of T cell repertoires in cytomegalovirus infection. TCRdb processed the reads anew with MiXCR; each CDR3 protein has one entry. The sample holds about 140,000 distinct CDR3 sequences, about 6.1% seen once. Sequencing was performed on PBMCs. The receptor set was obtained from a human donor in good health (CMV status not recorded). Some clones in this sample may be carry-over from other donors' samples. CDR3s include the opening cysteine and the closing phenylalanine or tryptophan.

cdr3_aa: CASSLAGDSLYEQYF; j_call: TRBJ2-7; v_call: TRBV7-2
cdr3_aa: CASSQNQETQYF; j_call: TRBJ2-5; v_call: TRBV7-8
cdr3_aa: CASSDPSRGRDTQYF; j_call: TRBJ2-3; v_call: TRBV25-1
cdr3_aa: CSARDGTPRGTGELFF; j_call: TRBJ2-2; v_call: TRBV20-1
cdr3_aa: CASSLASGGNEAFF; j_call: TRBJ1-1; v_call: TRBV7-2
cdr3_aa: CASSSQTGAQSNEQFF; j_call: TRBJ2-1; v_call: TRBV27
cdr3_aa: CASSRGRGAYEQYF; j_call: TRBJ2-7; v_call: TRBV7-2
cdr3_aa: CASSNGQIYNSPLHF; j_call: TRBJ1-6; v_call: TRBV5-1
cdr3_aa: CASSLIRGQGYTF; j_call: TRBJ1-2; v_call: TRBV12-3/TRBV12-4
cdr3_aa: CASSESGKETQYF; j_call: TRBJ2-5; v_call: TRBV6-1
cdr3_aa: CARPDWAELAKNIQYF; j_call: TRBJ2-4; v_call: TRBV7-2
cdr3_aa: CATSRDKSSYEQYF; j_call: TRBJ2-7; v_call: TRBV15
cdr3_aa: CSAFRGYEQYF; j_call: TRBJ2-7; v_call: TRBV20-1
cdr3_aa: CASSRGQAYSGNTIYF; j_call: TRBJ1-3; v_call: TRBV28
cdr3_aa: CASSPAGGREDQPQHF; j_call: TRBJ1-5; v_call: TRBV19
cdr3_aa: CASTPDRGRSYEQFF; j_call: TRBJ2-1; v_call: TRBV6-2/TRBV6-3
cdr3_aa: CASSLPAYEQYF; j_call: TRBJ2-7; v_call: TRBV7-2
cdr3_aa: CASSLVAGTSTDTQYF; j_call: TRBJ2-3; v_call: TRBV7-8
cdr3_aa: CSVEDLVGTAATQYF; j_call: TRBJ2-5; v_call: TRBV29-1
cdr3_aa: CASSPSLANSPLHF; j_call: TRBJ1-6; v_call: TRBV11-2
cdr3_aa: CASSTSGGAVNEQFF; j_call: TRBJ2-1; v_call: TRBV5-1
cdr3_aa: CASSESEGAHEQYF; j_call: TRBJ2-7; v_call: TRBV10-2
cdr3_aa: CASSPRIAGGTYEQYF; j_call: TRBJ2-7; v_call: TRBV7-2
cdr3_aa: CASSLKLDRATYEQYF; j_call: TRBJ2-7; v_call: TRBV7-2
cdr3_aa: CASSLVGMANTEAFF; j_call: TRBJ1-1; v_call: TRBV12-3/TRBV12-4